Listed below are T cell receptor beta chains from one sample, sequenced in a study of patients and donors after allogeneic stem cell transplantation. Each CDR3 protein is one row after TCRdb ran MiXCR on the RT-PCR reads. The sample shows approximately 430,000 distinct CDR3 sequences, approximately 16% of them seen only once. The specimen was blood, either unsorted or a sorted T cell fraction (not recorded which). The source is a human donor who was either an allogeneic HSCT recipient or a stem cell or donor lymphocyte infusion donor (not recorded which). It is not recorded whose cells these are; they may come from a transplant donor. Both conserved end residues are part of each CDR3. A D gene is named only where the DNA matches it firmly. Size tells how often a clone was seen (once, few, many) or the class of an expanded clone, and some rows leave it out.

D: NA
V: TRBV3-1
J: TRBJ2-3
size: few
CDR3: CASSQIGFGSGPDTQYF
DNA: TGTGCCAGCAGCCAAATCGGGTTCGGGAGTGGCCCAGATACGCAGTATTTT

D: NA
V: TRBV15
J: TRBJ2-7
size: many
CDR3: CATSRVDLTYEQYF
DNA: TGTGCCACCAGCAGAGTAGACCTCACCTACGAGCAGTACTTC

D: TRBD1
V: TRBV5-1
J: TRBJ1-6
size: NA
CDR3: CASSLTPGGAYNSPLHF
DNA: TGCGCCAGCAGCTTGACCCCAGGGGGGGCTTATAATTCACCCCTCCACTTT

D: NA
V: TRBV19
J: TRBJ1-1
size: few
CDR3: CASSPQIHIAEAFF
DNA: TGTGCCAGTAGTCCCCAGATACATATCGCTGAAGCTTTCTTT

D: NA
V: TRBV7-9
J: TRBJ2-7
size: few
CDR3: CASSPSARPYEQYF
DNA: TGTGCCAGCAGCCCCTCGGCGCGGCCCTACGAGCAGTACTTC

D: TRBD1
V: TRBV6-1
J: TRBJ1-5
size: many
CDR3: CASSLDRYSNQPQHF
DNA: TGTGCCAGCAGCCTGGACAGGTATAGCAATCAGCCCCAGCATTTT

D: NA
V: TRBV6-5
J: TRBJ1-2
size: many
CDR3: CASSYLSGRGYGYTF
DNA: TGTGCCAGCAGTTACCTCTCCGGCAGGGGCTATGGCTACACCTTC

D: TRBD1
V: TRBV30
J: TRBJ1-2
size: few
CDR3: CAWTGQGNYGYTF
DNA: TGTGCCTGGACCGGACAGGGGAACTATGGCTACACCTTC

D: NA
V: TRBV19
J: TRBJ2-1
size: few
CDR3: CASRYGLPLYNEQFF
DNA: TGTGCCAGTAGATACGGACTACCCCTATACAATGAGCAGTTCTTC

D: TRBD2
V: TRBV3-1
J: TRBJ2-1
size: NA
CDR3: CASSPPRTSADNEQFF
DNA: TGTGCCAGCAGCCCCCCGAGGACTAGCGCAGACAATGAGCAGTTCTTC

D: NA
V: TRBV7-2
J: TRBJ1-1
size: few
CDR3: CASSLERGLNTEAFF
DNA: TGTGCCAGCAGCTTAGAGAGGGGGTTGAACACTGAAGCTTTCTTT

D: NA
V: TRBV4-2
J: TRBJ2-4
size: many
CDR3: CASSQDWDSTKNIQYF
DNA: TGTGCCAGCAGCCAAGATTGGGACTCAACCAAAAACATTCAGTACTTC

D: NA
V: TRBV12-3/TRBV12-4
J: TRBJ2-5
size: many
CDR3: CASSWGSLQETQYF
DNA: TGTGCCAGCAGTTGGGGGTCCCTCCAAGAGACCCAGTACTTC

D: NA
V: TRBV5-1
J: TRBJ1-2
size: few
CDR3: CASSLQTGRDGYTF
DNA: TGCGCCAGCAGCCTCCAGACTGGTAGAGATGGCTACACCTTC

D: NA
V: TRBV4-2
J: TRBJ2-1
size: NA
CDR3: CASSQGLVGLPFNEQFF
DNA: TGTGCCAGCAGCCAAGGTCTGGTGGGACTTCCTTTCAATGAGCAGTTCTTC

D: TRBD2
V: TRBV9
J: TRBJ2-1
size: few
CDR3: CASSEREGRYNEQFF
DNA: TGTGCCAGCAGCGAGCGGGAGGGTAGATACAATGAGCAGTTCTTC

D: NA
V: TRBV25-1
J: TRBJ2-7
size: NA
CDR3: CASSGYGTAIDEQYF
DNA: TGTGCCAGCAGTGGATACGGGACGGCGATTGACGAGCAGTACTTC

D: TRBD2
V: TRBV10-3
J: TRBJ2-3
size: NA
CDR3: CAISDLGLAGVGDTQYF
DNA: TGTGCCATCAGTGATCTGGGACTAGCGGGAGTAGGAGATACGCAGTATTTT

D: NA
V: TRBV5-1
J: TRBJ2-7
size: few
CDR3: CASSSPGISYEQYF
DNA: TGCGCCAGCAGCAGTCCCGGGATCTCCTACGAGCAGTACTTC

D: NA
V: TRBV14
J: TRBJ2-7
size: few
CDR3: CASSPRDGWSSYEQYF
DNA: TGTGCCAGCAGCCCTCGGGACGGATGGAGCTCCTACGAGCAGTACTTC

D: NA
V: TRBV11-2
J: TRBJ1-1
size: NA
CDR3: CASSFAGLVGEAFF
DNA: TGTGCCAGCAGCTTTGCCGGACTCGTGGGTGAAGCTTTCTTT

D: NA
V: TRBV6-2/TRBV6-3
J: TRBJ2-7
size: NA
CDR3: CASSHISYEQYF
DNA: TGTGCCAGCAGTCACATATCCTACGAGCAGTACTTC

D: NA
V: TRBV7-6
J: TRBJ2-7
size: few
CDR3: CASSPTSGNEQYF
DNA: TGTGCCAGCAGCCCTACGTCGGGGAACGAGCAGTACTTC

D: NA
V: TRBV20-1
J: TRBJ1-2
size: NA
CDR3: CSARDGSYGYTF
DNA: TGCAGTGCTAGAGATGGAAGTTATGGCTACACCTTC

D: NA
V: TRBV30
J: TRBJ1-6
size: few
CDR3: CAWSVLGAGSPLHF
DNA: TGTGCCTGGAGTGTACTGGGGGCCGGATCACCCCTCCACTTT

D: TRBD2
V: TRBV12-3/TRBV12-4
J: TRBJ2-1
size: many
CDR3: CASSFSLAGGNEQFF
DNA: TGTGCCAGCAGTTTTTCGCTAGCGGGGGGGAATGAGCAGTTCTTC

D: NA
V: TRBV28
J: TRBJ1-2
size: NA
CDR3: CASSLAGNGYYGYTF
DNA: TGTGCCAGCAGTTTGGCAGGGAACGGGTACTATGGCTACACCTTC

D: NA
V: TRBV4-2
J: TRBJ2-3
size: few
CDR3: CASSQDIGGASYTQYF
DNA: TGTGCCAGCAGCCAAGACATAGGGGGGGCCTCTTATACGCAGTATTTT

D: NA
V: TRBV25-1
J: TRBJ1-1
size: NA
CDR3: CASSESGAAGAEAFF
DNA: TGTGCCAGCAGTGAATCGGGGGCGGCAGGGGCTGAAGCTTTCTTT

D: NA
V: TRBV5-1
J: TRBJ2-1
size: few
CDR3: CASSATNNEQFF
DNA: TGCGCCAGCAGCGCCACTAACAATGAGCAGTTCTTC

D: NA
V: TRBV4-1
J: TRBJ1-3
size: NA
CDR3: CASSQDQVRQGSGNTIYF
DNA: TGCGCCAGCAGCCAAGATCAGGTTCGGCAGGGGTCTGGAAACACCATATATTTT

D: NA
V: TRBV7-9
J: TRBJ2-1
size: few
CDR3: CASRPVDEQFF
DNA: TGTGCCAGCAGGCCCGTGGATGAGCAGTTCTTC

D: NA
V: TRBV24-1
J: TRBJ1-2
size: NA
CDR3: CATSDLEGPVYGYTF
DNA: TGTGCCACCAGTGATTTGGAGGGGCCCGTCTATGGCTACACCTTC

D: NA
V: TRBV19
J: TRBJ2-1
size: few
CDR3: CASSMITGSSYNEQFF
DNA: TGTGCCAGTAGTATGATTACAGGGAGCTCCTACAATGAGCAGTTCTTC

D: NA
V: TRBV12-3/TRBV12-4
J: TRBJ1-3
size: many
CDR3: CASTPQTAGNTIYF
DNA: TGTGCCAGCACCCCGCAAACGGCTGGAAACACCATATATTTT

D: TRBD2
V: TRBV11-2
J: TRBJ2-1
size: many
CDR3: CASSPLPGLGPNEQFF
DNA: TGTGCCAGCAGCCCCCTTCCGGGACTAGGTCCCAATGAGCAGTTCTTC

D: NA
V: TRBV5-1
J: TRBJ2-1
size: NA
CDR3: CASSSRQSYYEQFF
DNA: TGCGCCAGCAGCTCGAGACAGTCATACTATGAGCAGTTCTTC

D: NA
V: TRBV7-2
J: TRBJ2-7
size: NA
CDR3: CASSSPGTGNPYEQYF
DNA: TGTGCCAGCAGCTCGCCCGGTACAGGGAACCCCTACGAGCAGTACTTC